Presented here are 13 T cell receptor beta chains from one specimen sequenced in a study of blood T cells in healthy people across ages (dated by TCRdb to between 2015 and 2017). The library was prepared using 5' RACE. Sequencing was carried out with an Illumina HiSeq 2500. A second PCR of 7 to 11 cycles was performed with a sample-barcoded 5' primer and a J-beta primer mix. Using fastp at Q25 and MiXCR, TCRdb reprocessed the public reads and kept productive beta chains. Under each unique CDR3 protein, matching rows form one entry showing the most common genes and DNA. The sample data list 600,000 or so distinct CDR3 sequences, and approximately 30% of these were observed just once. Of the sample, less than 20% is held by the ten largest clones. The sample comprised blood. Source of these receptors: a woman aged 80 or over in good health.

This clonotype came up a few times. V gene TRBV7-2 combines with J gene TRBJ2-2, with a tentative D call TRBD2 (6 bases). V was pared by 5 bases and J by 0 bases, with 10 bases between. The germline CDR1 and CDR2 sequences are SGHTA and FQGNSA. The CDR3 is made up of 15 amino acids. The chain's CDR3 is CASSRGGTNTGELFF. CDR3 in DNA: TGTGCCAGCAGCCGTGGGGGGACGAACACCGGGGAGCTGTTTTTT.

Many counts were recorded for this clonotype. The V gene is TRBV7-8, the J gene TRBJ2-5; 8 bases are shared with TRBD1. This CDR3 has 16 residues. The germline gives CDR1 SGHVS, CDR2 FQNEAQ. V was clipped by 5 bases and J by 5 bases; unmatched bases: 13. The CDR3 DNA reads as TGTGCCAGCAGCCGCCGGACAGGGCAGCCCTGGGAGACCCAGTACTTC. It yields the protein CASSRRTGQPWETQYF.

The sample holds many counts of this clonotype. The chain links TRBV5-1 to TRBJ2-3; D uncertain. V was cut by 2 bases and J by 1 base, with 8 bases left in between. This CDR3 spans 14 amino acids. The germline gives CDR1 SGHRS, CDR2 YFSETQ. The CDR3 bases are TGCGCCAGCAGCTTTAAGGGCCGCACAGATACGCAGTATTTT. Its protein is CASSFKGRTDTQYF.

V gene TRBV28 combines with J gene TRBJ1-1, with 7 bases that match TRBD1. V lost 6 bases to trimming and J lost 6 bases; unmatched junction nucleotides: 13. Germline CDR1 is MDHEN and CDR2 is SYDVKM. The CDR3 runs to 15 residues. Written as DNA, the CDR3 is TGTGCCAGCAGCTTCACGAGGGGGCTTAGTTCTGAAGCTTTCTTT. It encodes CASSFTRGLSSEAFF.

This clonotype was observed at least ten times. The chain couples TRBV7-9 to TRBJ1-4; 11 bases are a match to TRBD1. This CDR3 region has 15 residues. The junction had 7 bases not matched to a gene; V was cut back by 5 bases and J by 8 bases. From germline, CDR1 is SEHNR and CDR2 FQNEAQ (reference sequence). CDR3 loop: CASSRTGGLEEKLFF. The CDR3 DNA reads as TGTGCCAGCAGCCGGACAGGGGGCTTAGAGGAAAAACTGTTTTTT.

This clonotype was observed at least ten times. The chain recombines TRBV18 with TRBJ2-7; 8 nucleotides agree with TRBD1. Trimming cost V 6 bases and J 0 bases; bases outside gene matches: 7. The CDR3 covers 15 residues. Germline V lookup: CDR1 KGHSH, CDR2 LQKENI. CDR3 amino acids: CASSPKQGVSYEQYF. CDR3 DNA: TGTGCCAGCTCCCCGAAACAGGGGGTCTCCTACGAGCAGTACTTC.

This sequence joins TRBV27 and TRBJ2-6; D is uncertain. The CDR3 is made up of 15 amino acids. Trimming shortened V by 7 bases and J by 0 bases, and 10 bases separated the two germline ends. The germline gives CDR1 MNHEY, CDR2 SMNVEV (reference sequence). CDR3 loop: CASKRQVSGANVLTF. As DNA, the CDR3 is TGTGCCAGCAAGCGACAAGTCTCTGGGGCCAACGTCCTGACTTTC.

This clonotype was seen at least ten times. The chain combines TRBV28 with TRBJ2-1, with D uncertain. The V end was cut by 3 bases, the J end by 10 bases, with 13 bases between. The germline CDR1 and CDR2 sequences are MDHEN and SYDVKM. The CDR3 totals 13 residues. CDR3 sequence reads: CASSFSGVGEQFF. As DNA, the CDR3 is TGTGCCAGCAGTTTTTCCGGTGTTGGAGAGCAGTTCTTC.

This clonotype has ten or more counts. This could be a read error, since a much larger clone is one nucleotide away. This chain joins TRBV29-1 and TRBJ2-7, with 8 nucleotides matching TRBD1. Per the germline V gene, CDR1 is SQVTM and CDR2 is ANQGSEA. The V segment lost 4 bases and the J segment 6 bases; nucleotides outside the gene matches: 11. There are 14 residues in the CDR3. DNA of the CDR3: TGCAGCGTTGGAATGGGGGCAGGGGGCGGCGAGCAGTACTTC. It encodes CSVGMGAGGGEQYF.

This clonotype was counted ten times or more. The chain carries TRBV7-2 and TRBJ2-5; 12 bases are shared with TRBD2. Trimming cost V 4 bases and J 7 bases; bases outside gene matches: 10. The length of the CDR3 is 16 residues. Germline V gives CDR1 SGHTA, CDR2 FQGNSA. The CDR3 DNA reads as TGTGCCAGCAGCTCGTTCACTAGCGGGGGGATCGGGACCCAGTACTTC. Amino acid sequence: CASSSFTSGGIGTQYF. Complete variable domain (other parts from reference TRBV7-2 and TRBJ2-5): GAGVSQSPSNKVTEKGKDVELRCDPISGHTALYWYRQSLGQGLEFLIYFQGNSAPDKSGLPSDRFSAERTGGSVSTLTIQRTQQEDSAVYLCASSSFTSGGIGTQYFGPGTRLLVL.

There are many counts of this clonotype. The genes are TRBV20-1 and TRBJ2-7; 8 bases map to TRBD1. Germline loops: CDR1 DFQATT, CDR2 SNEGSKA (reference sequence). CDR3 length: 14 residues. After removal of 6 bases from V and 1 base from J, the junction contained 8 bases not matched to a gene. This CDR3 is CSAAGTGSSYEQYF. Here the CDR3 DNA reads TGCAGTGCGGCCGGGACAGGAAGTTCCTACGAGCAGTACTTC.

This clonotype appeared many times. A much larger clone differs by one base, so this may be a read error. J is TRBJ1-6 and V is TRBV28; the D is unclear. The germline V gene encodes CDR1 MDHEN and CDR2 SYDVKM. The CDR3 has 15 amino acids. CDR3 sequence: CASSFPTGNNSPPHF. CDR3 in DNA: TGTGCCAGCAGCTTCCCGACGGGTAATAATTCACCCCCCCACTTT.

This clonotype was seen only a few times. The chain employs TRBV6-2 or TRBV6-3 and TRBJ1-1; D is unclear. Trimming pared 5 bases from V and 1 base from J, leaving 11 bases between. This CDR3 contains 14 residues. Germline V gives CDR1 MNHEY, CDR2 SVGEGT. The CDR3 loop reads CASSGRWENTEAFF. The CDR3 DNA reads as TGTGCCAGCAGTGGGAGGTGGGAGAACACTGAAGCTTTCTTT.